Listed below are T cell receptor beta chains from one sample, sequenced in a study of T cells in Graves' hyperthyroidism and ophthalmopathy. Using its own MiXCR run on the multiplex PCR reads, TCRdb lists one record per CDR3 protein. Found here are more than 450,000 distinct CDR3 sequences, just under 20% of them singletons; the top ten hold about 50%. Sequencing used blood. The receptors come from a man aged 35 to 55 with Graves' ophthalmopathy. CDR3s include the opening cysteine and the closing phenylalanine or tryptophan. A D gene is named only where the DNA matches it firmly. Not all rows give a size; the values are once, few, many and, for expanded clones, a class.

v_gene	d_gene	abundance	j_gene	CDR3nt	CDR3aa
TRBV2	TRBD1	many	TRBJ2-2	TGTGCCAGCAATGGTGGCAGGGGGCTTTATAACACCGGGGAGCTGTTTTTT	CASNGGRGLYNTGELFF
TRBV15	TRBD2	.	TRBJ2-5	TGTGCCACCAGCAGAGATCGACTAGCGGGGGTGGAGACCCAGTACTTC	CATSRDRLAGVETQYF
TRBV20-1	.	many	TRBJ1-1	TGCAGTGCTCTCGAGCAGGGTGGCACTGAAGCTTTCTTT	CSALEQGGTEAFF
TRBV20-1	TRBD2	.	TRBJ2-3	TGCAGTGGCCTCGGAGCGGGGGGGGGCCCTAGCACAGATACGCAGTATTTT	CSGLGAGGGPSTDTQYF
TRBV20-1	TRBD2	.	TRBJ2-3	TGCAGTGCTATAGCGGGAGGCTTCACAGATACGCAGTATTTT	CSAIAGGFTDTQYF
TRBV5-1	TRBD1	many	TRBJ2-1	TGCGCCAGCAGCTTGGGGGACAGTAACACCTACAATGAGCAGTTCTTC	CASSLGDSNTYNEQFF
TRBV11-2	.	few	TRBJ1-6	TGTGCCAGCAGCTTAGAAGGTCCAGGGGCTGCCTATAATTCACCCCTCCACTTT	CASSLEGPGAAYNSPLHF
TRBV7-8	TRBD2	many	TRBJ2-1	TGTGCCAGCAGCGAAGGACTAGCGTTCGGCAATGAGCAGTTCTTC	CASSEGLAFGNEQFF
TRBV7-9	.	many	TRBJ2-3	TGTGCCAGCAGCCAAAGTAGCACAGATACGCAGTATTTT	CASSQSSTDTQYF
TRBV12-3/TRBV12-4	.	many	TRBJ2-5	TGTGCCAGCAGTTTTCGGGGTCCGGGAGAGACCCAGTACTTC	CASSFRGPGETQYF
TRBV7-9	.	many	TRBJ1-2	TGTGCCAGCAGCGACGGCGGCGCAGTTCAAAGTGGCTACACCTTC	CASSDGGAVQSGYTF
TRBV2	.	many	TRBJ2-7	TGTGCCAGCAGTGTGGACAGAAACGCCTACGAGCAGTACTTC	CASSVDRNAYEQYF
TRBV20-1	TRBD2	.	TRBJ2-1	TGCAGTGCTAGATCAGGACTAGCGGCGAATGAGCAGTTCTTC	CSARSGLAANEQFF
TRBV6-2/TRBV6-3	TRBD1	.	TRBJ2-7	TGTGCCAGCAGTTACAGGGGGCGATCCTACGAGCAGTACTTC	CASSYRGRSYEQYF
TRBV6-5	.	.	TRBJ2-1	TGTGCCAGCAGTTACTCGCGAGGGAGGGGGACCTACAATGAGCAGTTCTTC	CASSYSRGRGTYNEQFF
TRBV7-2	TRBD1	few	TRBJ1-2	TGTGCCAGCAGCTCCCCCTCGACAGGGCGGGGGGGCTACACCTTC	CASSSPSTGRGGYTF
TRBV7-3	.	many	TRBJ2-1	TGTGCCAGCAGCTCCGGGGATACCGGGGAGCAGTTCTTC	CASSSGDTGEQFF
TRBV12-3/TRBV12-4	.	many	TRBJ2-3	TGTGCCAGCAGTACACCGCGGCTCCGGATCCGCACAGATACGCAGTATTTT	CASSTPRLRIRTDTQYF
TRBV5-1	TRBD2	.	TRBJ2-1	TGCGCCAGCAGGCCAGCGGGAGGAGGTGAGCAGTTCTTC	CASRPAGGGEQFF
TRBV7-9	.	.	TRBJ2-3	TGTGCCAGCAGCGAGTGGGTGAGCACAGATACGCAGTATTTT	CASSEWVSTDTQYF
TRBV20-1	.	many	TRBJ2-3	TGCAGTGCTCGTCCGCGACCTAGTAGCACAGATACGCAGTATTTT	CSARPRPSSTDTQYF
TRBV4-2	.	.	TRBJ2-3	TGTGCCAGCAGCCAACTCCTCCTTCGGGATACGCAGTATTTT	CASSQLLLRDTQYF
TRBV29-1	TRBD1	.	TRBJ1-2	TGCAGCGTAGAGGACAGGAACTATGGCTACACCTTC	CSVEDRNYGYTF
TRBV20-1	.	many	TRBJ1-1	TGCAGTGCTAGAGATCGAAACAGGCCTAACACTGAAGCTTTCTTT	CSARDRNRPNTEAFF
TRBV6-1	TRBD2	few	TRBJ2-1	TGTGCCAGCATCAGCGGGGTAGCCTACAATGAGCAGTTCTTC	CASISGVAYNEQFF
TRBV9	.	.	TRBJ2-7	TGTGCCAGCAGCCAAGAGGAGGGGTCATACTCCTACGAGCAGTACTTC	CASSQEEGSYSYEQYF
TRBV10-3	.	few	TRBJ2-7	TGTGCCATCAGCGACCCGGGGGGGGGACAGGGTGAAGAGCAGTACTTC	CAISDPGGGQGEEQYF
TRBV18	.	.	TRBJ1-3	TGTGCCAGCTCACCAAGGGCAGGGTCTGGAAACACCATATATTTT	CASSPRAGSGNTIYF
TRBV3-1	.	many	TRBJ1-1	TGTGCCAGCAGCCAAGAGTATCCTACCCAGCAAGGTGAAGCTTTCTTT	CASSQEYPTQQGEAFF
TRBV5-1	.	.	TRBJ1-2	TGCGCCAGCAGCTTGGCCCCGGGCAGGGTCATCAATGGCTACACCTTC	CASSLAPGRVINGYTF
TRBV20-1	.	many	TRBJ1-5	TGCAGTGCTAGAGCTGCAGGGAGGTTGAATCAGCCCCAGCATTTT	CSARAAGRLNQPQHF
TRBV11-3	TRBD2	many	TRBJ2-1	TGTGCCAGCAGCCCCAGTAGCGGGAAGTCCTACAATGAGCAGTTCTTC	CASSPSSGKSYNEQFF
TRBV2	.	many	TRBJ1-5	TGTGCCAGCAGTGGATATAGCAATCAGCCCCAGCATTTT	CASSGYSNQPQHF
TRBV20-1	TRBD2	few	TRBJ2-1	TGCAGTGCTAGAGGACTAGCGGGACGTGAGCAGTTCTTC	CSARGLAGREQFF
TRBV2	.	many	TRBJ1-5	TGTGCCAGCAGTGAATTTGCCCTGCTTCAGCCCCAGCATTTT	CASSEFALLQPQHF
TRBV27	.	.	TRBJ1-1	TGTGCCAGCAGTTTTGAGGCAGGGCCCACTGAAGCTTTCTTT	CASSFEAGPTEAFF
TRBV20-1	.	.	TRBJ1-2	TGCAGTGCTAGACCCCAGGGCAACAGCGAAAACTATGGCTACACCTTC	CSARPQGNSENYGYTF
TRBV30	TRBD1	few	TRBJ1-3	TGTGCCTGGCGGGAAGGGGGCACAGGAAACACCATATATTTT	CAWREGGTGNTIYF
TRBV7-8	.	.	TRBJ2-7	TGTGCCAGCAGCCTAACGGGGGACCCCTACGAGCGGTACTTC	CASSLTGDPYERYF